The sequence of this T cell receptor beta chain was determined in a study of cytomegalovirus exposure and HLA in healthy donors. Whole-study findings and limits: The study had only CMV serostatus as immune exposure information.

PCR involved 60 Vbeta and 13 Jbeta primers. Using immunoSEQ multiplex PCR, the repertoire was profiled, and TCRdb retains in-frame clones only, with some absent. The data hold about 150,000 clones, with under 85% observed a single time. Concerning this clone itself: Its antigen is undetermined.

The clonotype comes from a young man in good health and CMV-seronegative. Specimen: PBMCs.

CDR3 region: CATLLDSGSGHYGYTF. The CDR3 DNA is TGTGCCACCTTACTGGACAGCGGAAGTGGGCACTATGGCTACACCTTC. The rearrangement joins TRBV10-3 to TRBJ1-2; tentative D call: TRBD1 (6 bases). The CDR3 length is 16 residues. Trimming cost V 10 bases and J 3 bases, with 24 bases left between them. CDR1 and CDR2 (germline): ENHRY, SYGVKD.